Shown below are 6 T cell receptor beta chains from a single sample sequenced in a study of monozygotic twins with inflammatory bowel disease. TCRdb re-called the 5' RACE reads and shows each CDR3 protein once, DNA omitted. The sample table sets out about 450,000 distinct CDR3 sequences. Sequencing was carried out using blood. These TCRs come from a human donor with ulcerative colitis or Crohn's disease, or a healthy co-twin of an affected twin (not recorded which).

The genes are TRBV29-1 and TRBJ1-1; TCRdb reports TRBD1, a call that lacks DNA to check it against. The CDR3 length is 13 residues. CDR1 and CDR2 from the germline V gene are SQVTM and ANQGSEA. CDR3 region: CSVTGGAETEAFF.

The rearrangement joins TRBV12-3 or TRBV12-4 to TRBJ2-5; TCRdb outputs TRBD1, but without DNA this stays unchecked. The CDR3 is 14 residues long. CDR3 loop: CASNIQGPQETQYF.

The chain links TRBV18 to TRBJ2-4; lacking DNA, the TRBD1 call made by TCRdb goes unchecked. Germline values: CDR1 KGHSH, CDR2 LQKENI. This CDR3 has 17 residues. The CDR3 sequence: CAISPRPQAGPKNIQYF.

The gene calls are TRBV5-1 and TRBJ2-7; TCRdb gives TRBD1 as the D gene, but with no DNA this cannot be confirmed. Germline-derived CDR1 and CDR2 are SGHRS and YFSETQ. The CDR3 runs to 13 residues. CDR3 in amino acids: CASSFDRGYEQYF.

The chain employs TRBV10-3 and TRBJ2-7; there is no DNA to check the TCRdb D call of TRBD2. CDR1 is ENHRY and CDR2 is SYGVKD in the germline V gene. The length of the CDR3 is 14 residues. CDR3 sequence: CAISEGYSPGLEYF.

The chain uses TRBV27 and TRBJ2-7. Germline V lookup: CDR1 MNHEY, CDR2 SMNVEV (reference sequence). CDR3 size: 13 residues. The CDR3 spells CASSMARLGEQYF.